This T cell receptor beta chain was profiled in a study of human T cells and chemical hapten exposure (dated by TCRdb to the early 2020s). Turning to the overall study: For sensitization, 2% DPC in acetone was applied to a 2 cm by 2 cm area of upper inner arm skin. Throughout the study period of 20 to 30 weeks, patients also received therapeutic DPC doses to the scalp every week. In alopecia patients, the study followed how the peripheral blood TCR repertoire changed in vivo over primary and secondary sensitization to diphenylcyclopropenone (DPC), a hapten. Libraries were pooled for sequencing, and variation in per-sample TCR yields was attributed mainly to small differences in library volumes within the pool. The mostly female patient cohort included alopecia areata with under or over 50% scalp involvement, alopecia totalis and alopecia universalis. Some 29 alopecia patients gave blood for TCR sequencing at one to four time points (pre-sensitization, 2, 6 and 24 weeks). Patch testing on the upper back used Finn chambers containing 0.01% DPC, with scoring done after 6 days according to International Contact Dermatitis Research Group standards. Patient blood was sampled pre-sensitization (week 0) and at 2, 6 and about 24 weeks after DPC sensitization.

This clonotype was found a few times. What antigen it recognizes has not been identified. No much larger clonotype is one base removed from it; base qualities were not supplied. The label giving this sample's time point can be read as: pre-sensitization, week 0. What the treatment or condition label conveys for this sample: therapeutic diphenylcyclopropenone sensitization with weekly scalp DPC. At each patch-test visit, blood was drawn before the patch test was applied. To be eligible, patients had to be aged 18 to 70, diagnosed with alopecia and judged suitable for DPC therapy, while pregnant patients were excluded. Total RNA was extracted from unfractionated whole blood that had been collected in Tempus Blood RNA tubes. Library prep was done by RACE. Instrument used: NextSeq 500. Library preparation attached unique molecular identifiers to individual cDNA molecules for quantitative, reproducible TCR counting. Both TCR alpha and TCR beta chains were sequenced from each blood RNA sample. In the paper's pipeline: Samples had a median of 95,638 TCRs, with a range from about 23,224 to 750,000. The Decombinator software suite was used to annotate V, J and CDR3 in the TCR reads. To make PS versus PT1 abundance plots, every sample was subsampled to the same number of TCRs (28,000). Expanded TCRs were defined as absent before sensitization and observed at least eight times at the 2-week time point. Using fastp trimming at Q25 and MiXCR clonotype assembly, TCRdb reanalyzed the public sequencing data and kept in-frame beta chains. For every CDR3 protein sequence, its rows merge into one entry that carries the most common genes and DNA. It is TCRdb's table, rather than the study itself, that gives the V and J calls and clone size. Across this sample there are roughly 250,000 distinct CDR3 sequences, with 8.6% seen only once. The top ten hold over 2% of the sample.

What the study reported, not specific to this receptor: Because every patient had alopecia, a presumed autoimmune disease, the patients' immune response might differ from that of healthy individuals. Patch test score correlated positively with the number of PT1 expanded TCRs, reaching significance at thresholds 8, 16 and 32 but not at 4. No change with DPC sensitization was found in the number of TCRs above 1 in 1000 frequency, and no evidence of global repertoire structure alterations was found. Significantly more large CDR3 similarity clusters were formed by expanded TCRs than by pre-sensitization or healthy control sets, consistent with antigen-driven responses. After repeated subsampling, the strength of the expansion versus patch-test correlation and the threshold at which it became significant changed.

The junction carries 4 bases between V and J, which are trimmed by 4 bases and 2 bases respectively. In the germline V gene, CDR1 corresponds to KGHDR and CDR2 to SFDVKD. Taken from cysteine to phenylalanine, the CDR3 has 12 residues. Kept here is only the CDR3 DNA, which spans 36 bases and is read in frame from base 1. This sequence originates from a woman in her forties with alopecia areata. Some clones in this sample may be carry-over from other donors' samples. The V and J segments used are TRBV24-1 and TRBJ1-2, with the identity of the D gene unclear. The source was whole blood, collected in connection with sensitization to the hapten diphenylcyclopropenone (DPC). The CDR3 corresponds to CATSDSNYGYTF. The base sequence is TGTGCCACCAGTGACAGCAACTATGGCTACACCTTC.